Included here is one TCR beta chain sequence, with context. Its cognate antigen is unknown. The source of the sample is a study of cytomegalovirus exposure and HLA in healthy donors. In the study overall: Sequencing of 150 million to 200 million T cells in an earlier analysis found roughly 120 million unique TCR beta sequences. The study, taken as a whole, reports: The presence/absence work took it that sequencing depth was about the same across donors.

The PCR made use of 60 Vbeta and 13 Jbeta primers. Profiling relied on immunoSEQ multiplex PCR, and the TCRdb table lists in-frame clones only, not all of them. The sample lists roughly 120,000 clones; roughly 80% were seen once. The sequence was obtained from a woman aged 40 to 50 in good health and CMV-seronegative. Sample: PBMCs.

In DNA, the CDR3 is TGTGCCAGACACACCGGGACTAGCGCAGATACGCAGTATTTT. Translation: CARHTGTSADTQYF. The rearrangement links TRBV5-6 to TRBJ2-3; 10 bases are a match to TRBD2. Losses at the gene ends were 8 bases for V and 4 bases for J; bases not matched to a gene: 7. CDR1 SGHDT and CDR2 YYEEEE come from the germline V gene. The CDR3 covers 14 residues.